Below, one T cell receptor beta chain is given with its context. The data are from a study of multiple sclerosis patients with progressive multifocal leukoencephalopathy. The time point denotes: time of PML onset. Sequencing was performed with immunoSEQ multiplex PCR; in TCRdb, only in-frame clones are kept and a portion is missing. The sample has 25,000 to 35,000 clones, about nine tenths seen once; the top ten hold about 6.1%. This CDR3 region has 14 residues. Germline lookup yields CDR1 SEHNR and CDR2 FQNEAQ (reference sequence). V was cut by 4 bases and J by 6 bases, with 15 bases left in between.

V usage is TRBV7-9 and J usage is TRBJ1-1; D not certain. This clonotype was obtained from a middle-aged woman with progressive multifocal leukoencephalopathy. This specimen was PBMCs, taken from a patient treated with natalizumab. The CDR3 sequence: CASSSGPSKAEAFF. The CDR3 coding sequence is TGTGCCAGCAGCTCGGGTCCTTCAAAGGCTGAAGCTTTCTTT. Combining the CDR3 with reference TRBV7-9 and TRBJ1-1 gives the whole variable domain DTGVSQNPRHKITKRGQNVTFRCDPISEHNRLYWYRQTLGQGPEFLTYFQNEAQLEKSRLLSDRFSAERPKGSFSTLEIQRTEQGDSAMYLCASSSGPSKAEAFFGQGTRLTVV.